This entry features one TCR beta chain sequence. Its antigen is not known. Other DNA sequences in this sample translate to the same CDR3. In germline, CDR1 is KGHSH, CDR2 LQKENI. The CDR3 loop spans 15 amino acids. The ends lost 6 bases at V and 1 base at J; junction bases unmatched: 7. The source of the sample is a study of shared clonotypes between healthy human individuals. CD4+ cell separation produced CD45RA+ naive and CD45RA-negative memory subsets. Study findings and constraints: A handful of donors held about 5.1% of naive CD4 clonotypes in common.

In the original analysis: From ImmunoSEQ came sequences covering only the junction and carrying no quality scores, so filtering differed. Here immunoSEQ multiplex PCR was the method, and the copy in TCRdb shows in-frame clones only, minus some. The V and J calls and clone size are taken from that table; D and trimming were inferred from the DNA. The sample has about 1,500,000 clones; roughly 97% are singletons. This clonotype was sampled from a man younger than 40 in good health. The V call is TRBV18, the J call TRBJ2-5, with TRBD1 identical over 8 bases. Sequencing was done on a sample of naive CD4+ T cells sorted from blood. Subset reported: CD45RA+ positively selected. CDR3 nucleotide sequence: TGTGCCAGCTCCCCTGGGACAGGCCTCCAAGAGACCCAGTACTTC. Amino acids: CASSPGTGLQETQYF.